Detailed here is one T cell receptor beta chain. Its antigen is currently unknown. The ends lost 5 bases at V and 0 bases at J; junction bases unmatched: 8. Germline V gene data show CDR1 as SGHVS and CDR2 as FNYEAQ. This CDR3 has 16 residues. This sample is drawn from a study of beta chain features in type 1 diabetes. Study-level results: The study found moderately but significantly shorter TCRB CDR3s in all four CD4+ subsets of Type 1 diabetes patients. Across patients, naive, central memory and Treg TCRB repertoires exhibited apparently greater similarity than was observed across healthy donors.

Each of the CD4+ naive, central memory, regulatory and stem cell-like memory populations was sorted via CD45RO/CCR7/CD25/CD127/CD95/CD27. Purity exceeding 95% was reached by all sorted populations. Sequencing targeted expressed TCRB transcripts, as all isolated RNA had been reverse transcribed. Clones were sequenced by immunoSEQ multiplex PCR, and TCRdb holds only the in-frame ones, with some missing. The table lists 600,000 to 700,000 clones, about an eighth of them singletons, with roughly 0.11% in the top ten. Sequencing used naive CD4+ T cells from blood. The source is a man aged 25-45 years with type 1 diabetes. The chain is built from TRBV7-6 and TRBJ2-3, with TRBD1 identical over 7 bases. CDR3 nucleotide sequence: TGTGCCAGCAGCCCATCGGGGACAGCTAGCACAGATACGCAGTATTTT. Translated: CASSPSGTASTDTQYF.